Listed below are T cell receptor beta chains from one sample, sequenced in a study of shared clonotypes between healthy human individuals. Produced via immunoSEQ multiplex PCR; TCRdb's table is partial and in-frame only. The sample contains approximately 2.3 million clones, approximately 93% of which appear only once. Sequencing was carried out using naive CD4+ T cells from PBMCs. These receptor sequences come from a man aged 18-30 years in good health. Some clones in this sample may be carry-over from other donors' samples. Each CDR3 is given with its conserved first and last residue. D genes are given only for firm matches. Some rows mark clone size as missing; the rest say once, few, many or name a class of expanded clone.

D gene: NA
J gene: TRBJ1-2
V gene: TRBV9
clone size: NA
CDR3 DNA: TGTGCCAGCAGCGTATGGGTCTATGGCTACACCTTC
CDR3 protein: CASSVWVYGYTF

D gene: NA
J gene: TRBJ1-5
V gene: TRBV6-5
clone size: NA
CDR3 DNA: TGTGCCAGCAGTTACGGAAACAATCAGCCCCAGCATTTT
CDR3 protein: CASSYGNNQPQHF

D gene: TRBD1
J gene: TRBJ1-5
V gene: TRBV19
clone size: NA
CDR3 DNA: TGTGCCAGTAGTGAATCGACAGGGGAAATCAGCCCCCAGCATTTT
CDR3 protein: CASSESTGEISPQHF

D gene: TRBD1
J gene: TRBJ2-3
V gene: TRBV18
clone size: NA
CDR3 DNA: TGTGCCAGCTCACTTAACCGACAGGGCAGCACAGATACGCAGTATTTT
CDR3 protein: CASSLNRQGSTDTQYF

D gene: TRBD2
J gene: TRBJ2-7
V gene: TRBV6-6
clone size: once
CDR3 DNA: TGTGCCAGCACCCGGGGGGGGCCCTACGAGCAGTACTTC
CDR3 protein: CASTRGGPYEQYF

D gene: TRBD2
J gene: TRBJ2-7
V gene: TRBV5-4
clone size: NA
CDR3 DNA: TGTGCCAGCAGCTTGGGAACAGCGGGAGGGCCCCGCGAGCAGTACTTC
CDR3 protein: CASSLGTAGGPREQYF

D gene: TRBD2
J gene: TRBJ2-7
V gene: TRBV28
clone size: NA
CDR3 DNA: TGTGCCAGCGTTGGTGGCGGGAGCTCCTACGAGCAGTACTTC
CDR3 protein: CASVGGGSSYEQYF

D gene: NA
J gene: TRBJ2-6
V gene: TRBV28
clone size: NA
CDR3 DNA: TGTGCCAGCACCACCCTCGGCGGGGCCAACGTCCTGACTTTC
CDR3 protein: CASTTLGGANVLTF

D gene: TRBD1
J gene: TRBJ2-1
V gene: TRBV5-6
clone size: NA
CDR3 DNA: TGTGCCAGCACCGAACCGGGACAGGGGAACAATGAGCAGTTCTTC
CDR3 protein: CASTEPGQGNNEQFF

D gene: TRBD1
J gene: TRBJ1-5
V gene: TRBV7-6
clone size: NA
CDR3 DNA: TGTGCCAGCAGCGAAGAGACAGGGGTTCTGGGTCAGCCCCAGCATTTT
CDR3 protein: CASSEETGVLGQPQHF

D gene: NA
J gene: TRBJ2-1
V gene: TRBV5-4
clone size: once
CDR3 DNA: TGTGCCAGCAGCTTGATGGCAGGGAGAAACAATGAGCAGTTCTTC
CDR3 protein: CASSLMAGRNNEQFF

D gene: TRBD2
J gene: TRBJ2-7
V gene: TRBV12-5
clone size: NA
CDR3 DNA: TGTGCTAGTGGCATAGCGGGAGTATCCCACGAGCAGTACTTC
CDR3 protein: CASGIAGVSHEQYF

D gene: NA
J gene: TRBJ2-7
V gene: TRBV5-1
clone size: NA
CDR3 DNA: TGCGCCAGCAGAAGTAGCAGCCTCTACGAGCAGTACTTC
CDR3 protein: CASRSSSLYEQYF

D gene: TRBD2
J gene: TRBJ2-1
V gene: TRBV5-1
clone size: few
CDR3 DNA: TGCGCCAGCCGCCTCGCGGGAGTTTCCTACAATGAGCAGTTCTTC
CDR3 protein: CASRLAGVSYNEQFF

D gene: NA
J gene: TRBJ1-1
V gene: TRBV30
clone size: NA
CDR3 DNA: TGTGCCTGGTTTTCCACCAGGGCCAAAAACACTGAAGCTTTCTTT
CDR3 protein: CAWFSTRAKNTEAFF

D gene: NA
J gene: TRBJ1-5
V gene: TRBV7-2
clone size: NA
CDR3 DNA: TGTGCCAGCAGCTTAGGTGCCCGGGTTGATCAGCCCCAGCATTTT
CDR3 protein: CASSLGARVDQPQHF

D gene: NA
J gene: TRBJ1-1
V gene: TRBV4-1
clone size: few
CDR3 DNA: TGCGCCAGCAGCCAACCTACCTGGACGACTAGAACTGAAGCTTTCTTT
CDR3 protein: CASSQPTWTTRTEAFF

D gene: NA
J gene: TRBJ2-3
V gene: TRBV6-1
clone size: NA
CDR3 DNA: TGTGCCGCCCGCCGGGACCCGCAAGCGAAAGATACGCAGTATTTT
CDR3 protein: CAARRDPQAKDTQYF

D gene: NA
J gene: TRBJ1-2
V gene: TRBV18
clone size: NA
CDR3 DNA: TGTGCCAGCTCACCAAACGACAGTAATTATGGCTACACCTTC
CDR3 protein: CASSPNDSNYGYTF

D gene: TRBD2
J gene: TRBJ2-4
V gene: TRBV27
clone size: NA
CDR3 DNA: TGTGCCAGCAGTCTAGCGGGAGCCCCCAAAAACATTCAGTACTTC
CDR3 protein: CASSLAGAPKNIQYF

D gene: NA
J gene: TRBJ1-3
V gene: TRBV21-1
clone size: NA
CDR3 DNA: TGTGCCAGCAGCAAATGGACAGGGGCTCCTGGAAACACCATATATTTT
CDR3 protein: CASSKWTGAPGNTIYF

D gene: NA
J gene: TRBJ2-2
V gene: TRBV7-9
clone size: NA
CDR3 DNA: TGTGCCAGCAGCGCTGCGCTAGCGAGGAACACCGGGGAGCTGTTTTTT
CDR3 protein: CASSAALARNTGELFF

D gene: NA
J gene: TRBJ1-6
V gene: TRBV2
clone size: NA
CDR3 DNA: TGTGCCAGCAGTGATCCGGGACTAGGTGGTTCACCCCTCCACTTT
CDR3 protein: CASSDPGLGGSPLHF

D gene: NA
J gene: TRBJ2-3
V gene: TRBV27
clone size: once
CDR3 DNA: TGTGCCAGCAGCTCGAGGAGGGACAAGAACACAGATACGCAGTATTTT
CDR3 protein: CASSSRRDKNTDTQYF

D gene: TRBD1
J gene: TRBJ1-4
V gene: TRBV28
clone size: NA
CDR3 DNA: TGTGCCAGCAGTTTGACCGGGACAGGGGGCCGACGGGAAAAACTGTTTTTT
CDR3 protein: CASSLTGTGGRREKLFF

D gene: TRBD1
J gene: TRBJ2-2
V gene: TRBV5-1
clone size: once
CDR3 DNA: TGCGCCAGCAGCCCGGACAGGGCCCTAAACACCGGGGAGCTGTTTTTT
CDR3 protein: CASSPDRALNTGELFF

D gene: TRBD2
J gene: TRBJ2-2
V gene: TRBV28
clone size: NA
CDR3 DNA: TGTGCCAGCAGTTTGATAGCGGGAGTTAGGGCCGGGGAGCTGTTTTTT
CDR3 protein: CASSLIAGVRAGELFF

D gene: NA
J gene: TRBJ2-1
V gene: TRBV27
clone size: NA
CDR3 DNA: TGTGCCAGCAGAGCCCGGGGACTCACCTTGAGCTCCTACAATGAGCAGTTCTTC
CDR3 protein: CASRARGLTLSSYNEQFF

D gene: NA
J gene: TRBJ2-5
V gene: TRBV27
clone size: once
CDR3 DNA: TGTGCCAGCGCCCAAGAGACCCAGTACTTC
CDR3 protein: CASAQETQYF

D gene: NA
J gene: TRBJ1-3
V gene: TRBV19
clone size: once
CDR3 DNA: TGTGCCAGTAGTATAGGTGCGGCTAGCTCTGGAAACACCATATATTTT
CDR3 protein: CASSIGAASSGNTIYF

D gene: TRBD1
J gene: TRBJ2-5
V gene: TRBV5-4
clone size: NA
CDR3 DNA: TGTGCCAGCAGCCCCGACAGGGCAAAAGAGACCCAGTACTTC
CDR3 protein: CASSPDRAKETQYF

D gene: NA
J gene: TRBJ1-1
V gene: TRBV27
clone size: once
CDR3 DNA: TGTGCCAGCAGTTTAAGCGGTGTTCAGACGGGAGCTTTCTTT
CDR3 protein: CASSLSGVQTGAFF

D gene: NA
J gene: TRBJ2-5
V gene: TRBV18
clone size: NA
CDR3 DNA: TGTGCCAGTTCACCACTTTTCGGGAATCAAGAGACCCAGTACTTC
CDR3 protein: CASSPLFGNQETQYF

D gene: NA
J gene: TRBJ1-3
V gene: TRBV9
clone size: NA
CDR3 DNA: TGTGCCAGCAGCGTATCAGGGCCGAGCTCTGGAAACACCATATATTTT
CDR3 protein: CASSVSGPSSGNTIYF

D gene: TRBD1
J gene: TRBJ2-1
V gene: TRBV10-3
clone size: NA
CDR3 DNA: TGTGCCATCAGGGGACAGGGCTACAATGAGCAGTTCTTC
CDR3 protein: CAIRGQGYNEQFF

D gene: TRBD1
J gene: TRBJ1-2
V gene: TRBV27
clone size: NA
CDR3 DNA: TGTGCCAGCAGCTGGACCCTTCAGGGGGCGGGATATGGCTACACCTTC
CDR3 protein: CASSWTLQGAGYGYTF

D gene: TRBD2
J gene: TRBJ2-7
V gene: TRBV27
clone size: NA
CDR3 DNA: TGTGCCAGCAGGACTACTAGCGGGAGGAGCTCCTACGAGCAGTACTTC
CDR3 protein: CASRTTSGRSSYEQYF

D gene: NA
J gene: TRBJ1-1
V gene: TRBV5-1
clone size: once
CDR3 DNA: TGCGCCAGCAGCTTCAAGGGGGGGAGGAACACTGAAGCTTTCTTT
CDR3 protein: CASSFKGGRNTEAFF

D gene: NA
J gene: TRBJ2-1
V gene: TRBV5-6
clone size: NA
CDR3 DNA: TGTGCCAGCAGCTTGGAAGGGGACCCAAGCTCCTACAATGAGCAGTTCTTC
CDR3 protein: CASSLEGDPSSYNEQFF

D gene: NA
J gene: TRBJ2-3
V gene: TRBV6-5
clone size: NA
CDR3 DNA: TGTGCCAGCAGTTACTCAGCTAGCACAGATACGCAGTATTTT
CDR3 protein: CASSYSASTDTQYF

D gene: TRBD1
J gene: TRBJ2-1
V gene: TRBV5-1
clone size: NA
CDR3 DNA: TGCGCCAGCAGCTCAAAGGCCGGGACAGGGGTCAATGAGCAGTTCTTC
CDR3 protein: CASSSKAGTGVNEQFF

D gene: NA
J gene: TRBJ1-2
V gene: TRBV7-2
clone size: NA
CDR3 DNA: TGTGCCAGCAGCATCGCACGCCCCGGCTACACCTTC
CDR3 protein: CASSIARPGYTF

D gene: TRBD1
J gene: TRBJ2-3
V gene: TRBV18
clone size: NA
CDR3 DNA: TGTGCCAGCTCACCAGGGACAGGGGCGGAAAATACGCAGTATTTT
CDR3 protein: CASSPGTGAENTQYF

D gene: TRBD2
J gene: TRBJ2-7
V gene: TRBV6-1
clone size: NA
CDR3 DNA: TGTGCCAGCAGTGGACCCGGTGGGACTAGTATCTACGAGCAGTACTTC
CDR3 protein: CASSGPGGTSIYEQYF

D gene: NA
J gene: TRBJ2-7
V gene: TRBV2
clone size: NA
CDR3 DNA: TGTGCCAGCAGTATACAGCGCGAGCAGTACTTC
CDR3 protein: CASSIQREQYF

D gene: NA
J gene: TRBJ2-1
V gene: TRBV28
clone size: once
CDR3 DNA: TGTGCCAGCAGTTTAGCGGTAGGAGAGCAGTTCTTC
CDR3 protein: CASSLAVGEQFF

D gene: TRBD2
J gene: TRBJ2-7
V gene: TRBV19
clone size: NA
CDR3 DNA: TGTGCCAGTAGTATTCGGGGCGGGAGTGGCGAGCAGTACTTC
CDR3 protein: CASSIRGGSGEQYF

D gene: NA
J gene: TRBJ2-3
V gene: TRBV25-1
clone size: NA
CDR3 DNA: TGTGCCAGCAGTGAACTGGGGGCTAGCACAGATACGCAGTATTTT
CDR3 protein: CASSELGASTDTQYF

D gene: NA
J gene: TRBJ2-7
V gene: TRBV4-1
clone size: NA
CDR3 DNA: TGCGCCAGCAGCCAAGGACCCCTCCCCCTCTACCGTACCTACGAGCAGTACTTC
CDR3 protein: CASSQGPLPLYRTYEQYF

D gene: NA
J gene: TRBJ2-7
V gene: TRBV5-5
clone size: NA
CDR3 DNA: TGTGCCAGCAGACACAGCGAAAGTACTTACGAGCAGTACTTC
CDR3 protein: CASRHSESTYEQYF

D gene: NA
J gene: TRBJ2-2
V gene: TRBV6-5
clone size: NA
CDR3 DNA: TGTGCCAGCTCCAAAGGGCGGAACACCGGGGAGCTGTTTTTT
CDR3 protein: CASSKGRNTGELFF

D gene: NA
J gene: TRBJ1-5
V gene: TRBV6-1
clone size: NA
CDR3 DNA: TGTGCCAGCAGTGAAGAGAGTCTTAGACAGCCCCAGCATTTT
CDR3 protein: CASSEESLRQPQHF

D gene: NA
J gene: TRBJ1-2
V gene: TRBV7-9
clone size: few
CDR3 DNA: TGTGCCAGCGGGCCTATACGGGACTATGGCTACACCTTC
CDR3 protein: CASGPIRDYGYTF

D gene: TRBD2
J gene: TRBJ2-3
V gene: TRBV29-1
clone size: NA
CDR3 DNA: TGCAGCGGGAGGGGACTAGCGGGAGAGAACACAGATACGCAGTATTTT
CDR3 protein: CSGRGLAGENTDTQYF

D gene: NA
J gene: TRBJ1-6
V gene: TRBV30
clone size: NA
CDR3 DNA: TGTGCCTGGAACAAGCAGGGGAACTCACCCCTCCACTTT
CDR3 protein: CAWNKQGNSPLHF

D gene: NA
J gene: TRBJ1-1
V gene: TRBV5-1
clone size: NA
CDR3 DNA: TGCGCCAGCAGCTTGTGGGCAAGGGAGGGCACTGAAGCTTTCTTT
CDR3 protein: CASSLWAREGTEAFF